The 24 T cell receptor beta chains reported below all come from one sample, sequenced in a study of blood T cell repertoires in COVID-19. Libraries were prepared by immunoSEQ multiplex PCR; TCRdb keeps only in-frame clonotypes and omits some of them. The table lists approximately 180,000 clones, about 88% of them singletons, with about 1.2% in the top ten. Input material: PBMCs or T cells enriched from blood (not recorded which). These receptors all stem from a human donor with acute COVID-19. The donor label of this sample is uncertain.

V and J are TRBV27 and TRBJ2-7, with TRBD2 matching over 12 bases. This CDR3 has 15 amino acids. In germline, CDR1 is MNHEY, CDR2 SMNVEV (reference sequence). The V and J ends lost 6 bases and 4 bases, in that order; junction bases with no gene match: 7. The CDR3, as DNA: TGTGCCAGCAGAATCGGACTAGCGGGGATGTACGAGCAGTACTTC. Translation: CASRIGLAGMYEQYF.

This chain links TRBV9 with TRBJ2-1, with D possibly being TRBD1 (6 bases). CDR1 is SGDLS, CDR2 YYNGEE, per germline. This CDR3 has 15 amino acids. V lost 4 bases, J lost 0 bases, and 11 bases lay in between. The chain's CDR3 is CASSPGASSYNEQFF. The CDR3, as DNA: TGTGCCAGCAGCCCAGGGGCGAGCTCCTACAATGAGCAGTTCTTC.

The chain recombines TRBV5-4 with TRBJ2-3, with 12 bases that match TRBD2. V trimming: 4 bases; J trimming: 4 bases; junction bases outside the gene matches: 4. Germline CDR1 is SGHNT and CDR2 is YYREEE (reference sequence). This CDR3 has 15 amino acids. The DNA for the CDR3 is TGTGCCAGCAGCCCTAGCGGGGGGGCCGCAGATACGCAGTATTTT. Its translation is CASSPSGGAADTQYF.

This chain links TRBV3-1 (or the pseudogene TRBV3-2) with TRBJ2-5; TRBD2 matches at 8 bases. CDR1 LGHDT and CDR2 YNNKEL come from the germline V gene (reference sequence). CDR3 length: 14 residues. V dropped 1 base and J dropped 5; count of bases not matched to a gene: 3. The CDR3 bases are TGTGCCAGCAGCCAAGTCCGGGGGGGCGAGACCCAGTACTTC. Its protein product is CASSQVRGGETQYF.

This chain links TRBV3-1 (or the pseudogene TRBV3-2) with TRBJ2-7; 7 nucleotides match TRBD1. V shed 3 bases and J 1 base; nucleotides not matched to a gene: 3. CDR3 length: 14 amino acids. CDR1 and CDR2 (germline): LGHDT, YNNKEL (reference sequence). DNA of the CDR3: TGTGCCAGCAGCCATAAACAGGGGTCCTACGAGCAGTACTTC. This sequence encodes CASSHKQGSYEQYF.

The chain joins TRBV5-1 to TRBJ2-5; possible D gene TRBD1, 5 bases. V was cut by 3 bases and J by 5 bases, with 14 bases left in between. The CDR3 is 14 residues long. Germline values: CDR1 SGHRS, CDR2 YFSETQ. The CDR3 here is CASSSTGTGETQYF. CDR3 in DNA: TGCGCCAGCAGCTCCACAGGAACCGGGGAGACCCAGTACTTC.

The chain is built from TRBV27 and TRBJ1-1; possibly TRBD1 for D (6 bases). Germline CDR1 is MNHEY and CDR2 is SMNVEV (reference sequence). The CDR3 runs to 15 residues. V was clipped by 5 bases and J by 0 bases, with 13 bases between them. CDR3 residues: CASSPGQSMNTEAFF. CDR3 nucleotide sequence: TGTGCCAGCAGTCCCGGACAGTCCATGAACACTGAAGCTTTCTTT.

This chain uses TRBV2 with TRBJ1-2; 7 bases align to TRBD1. The V gene's germline CDR1 is SNHLY and CDR2 FYNNEI. J was trimmed by 5 bases and V by 8 bases; bases with no gene match: 8. The CDR3 length is 13 residues. Here the CDR3 reads CASFAAGGYGYTF. CDR3 in DNA: TGTGCCAGCTTCGCGGCAGGGGGGTATGGCTACACCTTC.

The chain links TRBV12-5 to TRBJ1-6; D is unclear. The CDR3 is made up of 16 amino acids. The germline V gene has CDR1 LGHNT and CDR2 FRNRAP. The V end lost 0 bases, the J end lost 7 bases, and 13 bases lay between the germline ends. The CDR3 loop is CASGLVLGQPNSPLHF. The CDR3 DNA sequence: TGTGCTAGTGGTTTGGTACTAGGGCAGCCGAATTCACCCCTCCACTTT.

The chain uses TRBV30 and TRBJ2-5; a possible D gene is TRBD1 (6 bases). The CDR3 contains 15 residues. Germline values: CDR1 GTSNPN, CDR2 SVGIG (reference sequence). V dropped 7 bases and J dropped 1 base, with 19 bases sitting between them. The CDR3 bases are TGTGCCTCCGCACACAGGGCGGATCTCCAAGAGACCCAGTACTTC. Translated: CASAHRADLQETQYF.

The V and J genes are TRBV20-1 and TRBJ2-3, with 10 bases that match TRBD2. CDR1 and CDR2 (germline): DFQATT, SNEGSKA (reference sequence). This CDR3 spans 15 amino acids. The junction had 9 bases not matched to a gene; V was cut back by 3 bases and J by 6 bases. The CDR3 region is CSASRLAGAADTQYF. The CDR3 nucleotides read TGCAGTGCTAGTAGGCTAGCGGGGGCGGCGGATACGCAGTATTTT.

This clone was counted a few times. This chain connects TRBV6-5 to TRBJ1-4; D gene uncertain. V lost 7 bases, J lost 0 bases, and 6 bases lay in between. From germline, CDR1 is MNHEY and CDR2 SVGAGI. The CDR3 consists of 13 residues. As DNA, the CDR3 is TGTGCCAGCACGGGTGCAACTAATGAAAAACTGTTTTTT. Translating gives CASTGATNEKLFF.

This chain joins TRBV6-5 and TRBJ1-1; 9 bases line up with TRBD1. V lost 0 bases and J lost 8; bases outside the gene matches: 1. The germline V gene encodes CDR1 MNHEY and CDR2 SVGAGI. The CDR3 contains 13 residues. Here the CDR3 DNA reads TGTGCCAGCAGTTACTCCGGGACAGGGGAAGCTTTCTTT. This sequence encodes CASSYSGTGEAFF.

This clone was found once. The chain links TRBV18 to TRBJ1-5; possibly TRBD1 for D (6 bases). Trimming took 5 bases from V and 7 from J, leaving 18 bases between them. The CDR3 runs 15 residues. Germline assignment: CDR1 KGHSH and CDR2 LQKENI. The CDR3 coding sequence is TGTGCCAGCTCAGCAGAGGCACAGGGAGGGCAGCCCCAGCATTTT. Amino acid sequence: CASSAEAQGGQPQHF.

The chain carries TRBV2 and TRBJ2-1, with 9 nucleotides matching TRBD2. Germline loops: CDR1 SNHLY, CDR2 FYNNEI. This CDR3 has 18 amino acids. Trimming at V came to 0 bases and at J to 6 bases, leaving 12 bases not matched to a gene. The CDR3 spells CASSEAARGGAQVNEQFF. The CDR3 DNA sequence: TGTGCCAGCAGTGAAGCGGCCCGCGGGGGGGCACAGGTCAATGAGCAGTTCTTC. Variable domain in full (rest from reference TRBV2 and TRBJ2-1): EPEVTQTPSHQVTQMGQEVILRCVPISNHLYFYWYRQILGQKVEFLVSFYNNEISEKSEIFDDQFSVERPDGSNFTLKIRSTKLEDSAMYFCASSEAARGGAQVNEQFFGPGTRLTVL.

This sequence joins TRBV6-5 and TRBJ2-7; D is possibly TRBD1 (6 bases). Between the trimmed V and J ends, which lost 5 bases and 4 bases, there was a span of 12 bases. Germline CDR1 is MNHEY and CDR2 is SVGAGI. The CDR3 is 13 amino acids. The CDR3 DNA is TGTGCCAGCAGTCTCGACAGGAGATACGAGCAGTACTTC. It translates to CASSLDRRYEQYF.

This clone was recorded only once. This sequence joins TRBV18 and TRBJ1-1; no firm D call. Germline CDR1 is KGHSH and CDR2 is LQKENI. This CDR3 has 13 residues. The V gene lost 2 bases and the J gene lost 3 bases, with 7 bases spanning the gap. The CDR3 region has the DNA TGTGCCAGCTCACCAGGGAGGGACACTGAAGCTTTCTTT. It yields the protein CASSPGRDTEAFF.

J is TRBJ2-3 and V is TRBV10-1; 15 nucleotides align to TRBD2. Germline values: CDR1 WNHNN, CDR2 SYGVQD (reference sequence). The CDR3 totals 17 residues. J was trimmed by 0 bases and V by 6 bases; bases with no gene match: 4. CDR3 loop: CASSFGTSGGSTDTQYF. CDR3 DNA sequence: TGCGCCAGCAGCTTCGGGACTAGCGGGGGGAGCACAGATACGCAGTATTTT.

V gene TRBV5-1 combines with J gene TRBJ2-3; 10 bases align to TRBD1. In germline, CDR1 is SGHRS, CDR2 YFSETQ. Germline trimming cut 0 bases from V and 6 bases from J; bases unmatched to any gene: 1. The CDR3 length is 14 residues. The CDR3 loop reads CASSLGTGGDTQYF. The CDR3 DNA is TGCGCCAGCAGCTTGGGGACAGGGGGTGATACGCAGTATTTT.

The rearrangement links TRBV2 to TRBJ2-1; D perhaps matches TRBD2 (5 bases). The CDR3 is made up of 11 amino acids. CDR1 and CDR2 (germline): SNHLY, FYNNEI. Trimming pared 6 bases from V and 5 bases from J, leaving 5 bases between. CDR3 residues: CASRRDNEQFF. CDR3 sequence (DNA): TGTGCCAGCAGGAGGGACAATGAGCAGTTCTTC.

The table lists this clone with a count of one. CDR3 nucleotide sequence: TGTGCCAGTAGTATCGGACAGATCAACACTGAAGCTTTCTTT. Translation gives CASSIGQINTEAFF. The chain links TRBV19 to TRBJ1-1; a weak D match, TRBD1 (6 bases). V lost 3 bases, J lost 2 bases, and 10 bases lay in between. The CDR3 is 14 amino acids. Germline V gene sequence: CDR1 LNHDA, CDR2 SQIVND (reference sequence).

The rearrangement joins TRBV7-2 to TRBJ1-4, with a weak D call TRBD1 (5 bases). V was shortened by 2 bases and J by 7 bases, with 14 bases between the two germline ends. The V gene's germline CDR1 is SGHTA and CDR2 FQGNSA. CDR3 length: 15 amino acids. The CDR3 DNA reads as TGTGCCAGCAGCTTACGAGTAGGGGCAATTGAAAAACTGTTTTTT. The encoded protein is CASSLRVGAIEKLFF. The variable domain in full, with the rest retrieved from reference TRBV7-2 and TRBJ1-4, is GAGVSQSPSNKVTEKGKDVELRCDPISGHTALYWYRQSLGQGLEFLIYFQGNSAPDKSGLPSDRFSAERTGGSVSTLTIQRTQQEDSAVYLCASSLRVGAIEKLFFGSGTQLSVL.

The rearrangement uses TRBV6-1 and TRBJ2-3, with a weak D call TRBD1 (6 bases). The germline V and J ends were trimmed by 4 bases and 6 bases, with 23 bases remaining between them. In germline, CDR1 is MNHNS, CDR2 SASEGT. The CDR3 totals 17 residues. The CDR3 here is CASSASYSGTTSDTQYF. The CDR3 DNA reads TGTGCCAGCAGTGCATCATATTCCGGGACAACCTCTGATACGCAGTATTTT.

The chain combines TRBV18 with TRBJ1-2; D possibly corresponds to TRBD1 (6 bases). Germline lookup yields CDR1 KGHSH and CDR2 LQKENI. Trimming removed 2 bases from V and 0 bases from J, with 7 bases in between. The length of the CDR3 is 14 residues. The CDR3 DNA follows: TGTGCCAGCTCACCAAACAGGGCTAACTATGGCTACACCTTC. This encodes CASSPNRANYGYTF.